This T cell receptor (beta chain) was captured by sequencing in a study of tumor and adjacent non-tumor tissue in lung cancer. Across the whole study: On average, productive TCRbeta reads reached a few million per sample.

The CDR3 is 15 amino acids. CDR1 and CDR2 (germline): DFQATT, SNEGSKA (reference sequence). TCRbeta libraries were built with three rounds of nested PCR, modified from ARM-PCR. TCRdb itself ran the multiplex PCR reads through MiXCR, one entry per CDR3 protein. Of about 110,000 distinct CDR3 sequences listed, 75% were seen once; the top ten hold about 40%. RNA was extracted from bulk tissue without any cell sorting. Donors were chemotherapy-naive, newly diagnosed lung cancer surgical patients in China, August–late 2014. The study's findings and limits: In normal lung, the top 100 clones were significantly more dominant than in tumor. Higher tumor TCR diversity was associated with shorter survival.

Notes on this clonotype: Its matching antigen is unknown.

The chain carries TRBV20-1 and TRBJ2-3, with D unresolved. The TCR originated in a woman aged 60-75 years with non-small cell lung cancer. Material for sequencing was lung tumor tissue. CDR3 coding DNA: TGCAGGGCCACCGCCGGAAACCCGATCACAGATACGCAGTATTTT. It is translated as CRATAGNPITDTQYF.